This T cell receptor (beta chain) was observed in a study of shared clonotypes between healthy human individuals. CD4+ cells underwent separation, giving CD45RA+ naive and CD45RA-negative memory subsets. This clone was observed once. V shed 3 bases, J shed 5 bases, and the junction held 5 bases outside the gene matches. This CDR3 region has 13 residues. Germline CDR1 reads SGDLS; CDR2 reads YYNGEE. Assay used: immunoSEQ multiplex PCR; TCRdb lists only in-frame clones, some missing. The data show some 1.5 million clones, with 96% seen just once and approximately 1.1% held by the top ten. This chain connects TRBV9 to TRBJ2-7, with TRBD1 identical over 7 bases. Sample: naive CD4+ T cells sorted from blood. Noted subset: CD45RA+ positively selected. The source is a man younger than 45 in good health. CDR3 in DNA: TGTGCCAGCAGCGGGACAGGCATCGACGAGCAGTACTTC. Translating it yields CASSGTGIDEQYF.